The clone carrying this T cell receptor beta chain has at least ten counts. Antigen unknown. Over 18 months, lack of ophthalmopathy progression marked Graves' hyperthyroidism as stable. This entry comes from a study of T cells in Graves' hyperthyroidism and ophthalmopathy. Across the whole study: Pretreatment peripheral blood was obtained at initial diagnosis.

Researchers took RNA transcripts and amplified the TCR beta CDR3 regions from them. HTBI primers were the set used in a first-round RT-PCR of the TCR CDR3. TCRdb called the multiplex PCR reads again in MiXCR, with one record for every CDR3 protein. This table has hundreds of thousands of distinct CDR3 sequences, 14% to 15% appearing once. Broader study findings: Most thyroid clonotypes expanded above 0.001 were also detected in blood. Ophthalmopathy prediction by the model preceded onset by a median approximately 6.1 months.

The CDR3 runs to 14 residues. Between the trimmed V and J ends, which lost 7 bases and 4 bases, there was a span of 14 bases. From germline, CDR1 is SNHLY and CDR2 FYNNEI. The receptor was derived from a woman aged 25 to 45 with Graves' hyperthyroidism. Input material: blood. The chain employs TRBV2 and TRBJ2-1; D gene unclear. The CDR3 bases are TGTGCCAGCATTGGCCAAGGCCCGTACAATGAGCAGTTCTTC. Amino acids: CASIGQGPYNEQFF.